These T cell receptor beta chains were read from a single sample in a study of TIL therapy for anti-PD-1-resistant metastatic lung cancer. Generated by immunoSEQ multiplex PCR, the TCRdb table keeps only in-frame clones and is missing some. The table shows approximately 60,000 clones, with 75% to 85% occurring only once. The sequencing used blood, collected at baseline. The source is a person between 25 and 79 years old with non-small cell lung cancer. CDR3s include the opening cysteine and the closing phenylalanine or tryptophan. Each record gives: CDR3 DNA, CDR3 protein, J gene, D gene, clone size, V gene. The D gene is left open where the match is weak. Not all rows give a size; the values are once, few, many and, for expanded clones, a class.

TGTGCCAGCAGCCCGTCGGACCTCGACGAGCAGTACTTC CASSPSDLDEQYF TRBJ2-7 - - TRBV9
TGTGCCAGCAGCGGGTACAATGAGCAGTTCTTC CASSGYNEQFF TRBJ2-1 - - TRBV9
TGTGCCTGGAGTGTACTTGGCGGGGGGGCTCGAATTCAGTACTTC CAWSVLGGGARIQYF TRBJ2-4 TRBD2 - TRBV30
TGTGCCTGGACCCAGGGACTAGCGGGGGGCTGGGATACGCAGTATTTT CAWTQGLAGGWDTQYF TRBJ2-3 TRBD2 - TRBV30
TGTGCCACCAGGGACAGGTTAGGGACTCAGCCCCAGCATTTT CATRDRLGTQPQHF TRBJ1-5 TRBD1 - TRBV24-1
TGCGCCAGCAGCTCGGACGGACTGATAACCGGGGAGCTGTTTTTT CASSSDGLITGELFF TRBJ2-2 - - TRBV5-1
TGTGCCAGCACCTCCAAGGGAGGGAAATATACCGGGGAGCTGTTTTTT CASTSKGGKYTGELFF TRBJ2-2 TRBD2 - TRBV3-1/TRBV3-2
TGTGCCAGCAGTTCACAACAGATTCACACTGAAGCTTTCTTT CASSSQQIHTEAFF TRBJ1-1 - - TRBV6-2/TRBV6-3
TGTGCCAGCAGCCAATATGCTAGCAATCAGCCCCAGCATTTT CASSQYASNQPQHF TRBJ1-5 - - TRBV3-1/TRBV3-2
TGTGCCAGCACCCGGACTAGCAATGAGCAGTTCTTC CASTRTSNEQFF TRBJ2-1 TRBD2 - TRBV12-3/TRBV12-4
TGTGCCAGCAGCCAGGGACAGGGGAACTACGAGCAGTACTTC CASSQGQGNYEQYF TRBJ2-7 TRBD1 - TRBV13
TGTGCCAGCAGTCTGCCCGATTGGGGGCAGTTCTTC CASSLPDWGQFF TRBJ2-1 - - TRBV28
TGTGCCAGCAGCTTAGGACCCAGGGGGCGGAACACTGAAGCTTTCTTT CASSLGPRGRNTEAFF TRBJ1-1 TRBD1 - TRBV7-9
TGTGCCAGCGGGAGGGGATACGAGCAGTACTTC CASGRGYEQYF TRBJ2-7 TRBD2 few TRBV6-5
TGTGCCAGCAGCCAACAGGGCAGCGAGACTGAAGCTTTCTTT CASSQQGSETEAFF TRBJ1-1 - - TRBV7-9
TGTGCCAGCAGCTTGGCCTTGGTAGCGGGAGTAATCAGCAGAGAGACCCAGTACTTC CASSLALVAGVISRETQYF TRBJ2-5 TRBD2 once TRBV5-8
TGCGCCAGCAGCCCTGGTCGAGGGTACGTTAACACTGAAGCTTTCTTT CASSPGRGYVNTEAFF TRBJ1-1 - - TRBV5-1
TGTGCCAGCAGTGAAGCTTTCAGGTTGAACACTGAAGCTTTCTTT CASSEAFRLNTEAFF TRBJ1-1 - - TRBV6-1
TGTGCCTGGACCGAACCAAGCACAGATACGCAGTATTTT CAWTEPSTDTQYF TRBJ2-3 - once TRBV30
TGTGCCAGCAGTTTATACCTTGGCTACGAGCAGTACTTC CASSLYLGYEQYF TRBJ2-7 - - TRBV12-3/TRBV12-4